The 31 T cell receptor beta chains below were found in one sample sequenced in a study of blood T cell repertoires in COVID-19. Using immunoSEQ multiplex PCR, the repertoire was profiled, and TCRdb retains in-frame clones only, with some absent. The data show 220,000 or so clones, over 80% seen once. The sample comprised PBMCs or T cells enriched from blood (not recorded which). The receptors shown here come from a man aged 45-65 years who had been exposed to COVID-19.

In its sample, this clone was seen once. This chain joins TRBV5-1 and TRBJ1-2; D may be TRBD1 (6 bases). Germline CDR1 is SGHRS and CDR2 is YFSETQ. CDR3 length equals 13 residues. The V end lost 1 base, the J end lost 8 bases, and 12 bases lay between the germline ends. The CDR3 loop reads CASSLSGAEGYTF. In DNA form, the CDR3 reads TGCGCCAGCAGCTTGTCAGGGGCAGAAGGCTACACCTTC.

This chain uses TRBV11-2 with TRBJ1-5; D remains ambiguous. Germline V gives CDR1 SGHAT, CDR2 FQNNGV. V gave up 0 bases and J gave up 4 bases, with 7 bases separating them. The CDR3 covers 14 residues. The CDR3 protein is CASSLDPLNQPQHF. DNA for the CDR3: TGTGCCAGCAGCTTAGATCCCCTTAATCAGCCCCAGCATTTT.

The rearrangement uses TRBV19 and TRBJ2-5, with D unclear. Trimming left V 2 bases short and J 2 bases short, with 9 bases between. Germline V lookup: CDR1 LNHDA, CDR2 SQIVND (reference sequence). There are 14 residues in the CDR3. In DNA form, the CDR3 reads TGTGCCAGTAGTATATCGGCCAGGCAAGAGACCCAGTACTTC. The encoded protein is CASSISARQETQYF.

The chain recombines TRBV5-4 with TRBJ2-3; D uncertain. Germline CDR1 and CDR2: SGHNT and YYREEE (reference sequence). The V and J ends lost 5 bases and 1 base respectively, with 11 bases between them. CDR3 length equals 14 residues. The CDR3 DNA is TGTGCCAGCAGTAAGGAGAAACGCACAGATACGCAGTATTTT. As protein: CASSKEKRTDTQYF.

The CDR3 reads CASSSNPGQANYGYTF. The CDR3 DNA reads TGTGCCAGCTCAAGCAATCCGGGACAGGCTAACTATGGCTACACCTTC. The chain is built from TRBV18 and TRBJ1-2; 8 nucleotides agree with TRBD1. J lost 0 bases, V lost 5 bases, and 8 bases had no gene match. This CDR3 region has 16 residues. The V gene's germline CDR1 is KGHSH and CDR2 LQKENI.

V gene TRBV7-8 combines with J gene TRBJ1-2; D may be TRBD1 (5 bases). The V end was cut by 3 bases, the J end by 4 bases, with 18 bases between. CDR1 is SGHVS and CDR2 is FQNEAQ in the germline V gene. The CDR3 runs to 16 residues. The CDR3 DNA sequence: TGTGCCAGCAGCTTGAACAACAGGTCCCCGGTCTATGGCTACACCTTC. Residues: CASSLNNRSPVYGYTF.

The rearrangement links TRBV27 to TRBJ2-5, with 8 bases aligning to TRBD1. J gave up 5 bases and V 6 bases, and 8 bases lay outside the gene matches. The germline CDR1 and CDR2 sequences are MNHEY and SMNVEV (reference sequence). This CDR3 has 14 residues. The chain's CDR3 is CASRAGGARETQYF. The DNA of the CDR3 is TGTGCCAGCAGGGCAGGGGGCGCACGGGAGACCCAGTACTTC.

The chain is built from TRBV5-1 and TRBJ2-5, with D unresolved. The CDR3 is 15 amino acids. Trimming cost V 0 bases and J 3 bases, with 12 bases left between them. CDR1 and CDR2 from the germline V gene are SGHRS and YFSETQ. For the CDR3, the DNA is TGCGCCAGCAGCTTGGGCCCCACAGAGAAAGAGACCCAGTACTTC. This codes for CASSLGPTEKETQYF.

The V call is TRBV5-1, the J call TRBJ2-2, with 11 bases that match TRBD1. J was trimmed by 4 bases and V by 2 bases; bases with no gene match: 4. CDR1 is SGHRS and CDR2 is YFSETQ in the germline V gene. This CDR3 contains 16 residues. The CDR3 DNA reads as TGCGCCAGCAGCTTTGGACAGGGGGCGCTCACCGGGGAGCTGTTTTTT. Translating gives CASSFGQGALTGELFF.

In its sample, this clone was seen once. The rearrangement links TRBV5-1 to TRBJ2-3; TRBD2 matches at 8 bases. The CDR3 has 16 amino acids. Germline-derived CDR1 and CDR2 are SGHRS and YFSETQ. V lost 1 base and J lost 9; bases outside the gene matches: 13. The chain's CDR3 is CASSLIAGTLGGTQYF. The CDR3 DNA reads TGCGCCAGCAGCTTGATAGCGGGAACCCTCGGGGGCACGCAGTATTTT.

This clone has only a few counts. This chain uses TRBV5-6 with TRBJ2-2; 9 bases align to TRBD1. The CDR3 spans 13 residues. CDR1 and CDR2 (germline): SGHDT, YYEEEE. J was trimmed by 12 bases and V by 3 bases; bases with no gene match: 6. CDR3 coding DNA: TGTGCCAGCAGCTGGGACAGGGTTGGGAAGCTGTTTTTT. Its translation: CASSWDRVGKLFF.

The chain links TRBV5-4 to TRBJ1-1, with 7 bases lining up with TRBD1. Germline V lookup: CDR1 SGHNT, CDR2 YYREEE (reference sequence). This CDR3 has 14 amino acids. After removal of 0 bases from V and 3 bases from J, the junction contained 2 bases not matched to a gene. The CDR3 nucleotides are TGTGCCAGCAGCTTGGACAGGGGTCACACTGAAGCTTTCTTT. Its translation: CASSLDRGHTEAFF.

This chain joins TRBV30 and TRBJ2-4; D may be TRBD2 (6 bases). Trimming took 2 bases from V and 7 from J, leaving 12 bases between them. Germline V gene lookup returns CDR1 GTSNPN and CDR2 SVGIG (reference sequence). This CDR3 contains 13 residues. This CDR3 is CAWSPGGWNIQYF. CDR3 coding DNA: TGTGCCTGGAGTCCCGGGGGATGGAACATTCAGTACTTC.

The chain recombines TRBV27 with TRBJ2-1; 11 bases are shared with TRBD2. Unmatched junction bases numbered 5, after V lost 6 bases and J lost 4 bases. CDR1 and CDR2 from the germline V gene are MNHEY and SMNVEV (reference sequence). CDR3 length: 15 amino acids. The CDR3 here is CASSFGTSGYNEQFF. The CDR3 DNA reads TGTGCCAGCAGCTTCGGGACTAGCGGTTACAATGAGCAGTTCTTC.

This rearrangement joins TRBV12-3 or TRBV12-4 to TRBJ1-1, with D possibly matching TRBD1 (5 bases). V was cut by 6 bases and J by 3 bases, with 8 bases left in between. The CDR3 covers 12 residues. The CDR3 sequence: CASSRQYTEAFF. CDR3 DNA sequence: TGTGCCAGCAGCCGACAGTACACTGAAGCTTTCTTT.

CDR3 sequence (DNA): TGTGCCAGCAGCTTAGAACCCTACAGTGGGCTGAGCAATCAGCCCCAGCATTTT. Translated: CASSLEPYSGLSNQPQHF. V gene TRBV11-3 combines with J gene TRBJ1-5; the D is unclear. V lost 0 bases to trimming and J lost 1 base, with 16 bases between them. CDR3 length equals 18 residues. Germline CDR1 reads SGHNT; CDR2 reads YENEEA.

The chain is built from TRBV27 and TRBJ2-2; 8 positions agree with TRBD2. Trimming cost V 7 bases and J 6 bases; bases outside gene matches: 7. The CDR3 has 14 residues. Per germline, CDR1 MNHEY and CDR2 SMNVEV (reference sequence). The CDR3 here is CASTPRGEAGELFF. CDR3 DNA sequence: TGTGCCAGCACCCCGCGGGGGGAGGCCGGGGAGCTGTTTTTT.

This clone was observed once. The chain uses TRBV28 and TRBJ1-4; D might be TRBD1 (5 bases). The V gene's germline CDR1 is MDHEN and CDR2 SYDVKM. The CDR3 is 15 amino acids. The germline V and J ends were trimmed by 1 base and 5 bases, with 11 bases remaining between them. The CDR3 DNA reads as TGTGCCAGCAGTTTATTGGGGGGACCGAATGAAAAACTGTTTTTT. This gives the protein CASSLLGGPNEKLFF. Full variable domain (rest looked up from reference TRBV28 and TRBJ1-4): DVKVTQSSRYLVKRTGEKVFLECVQDMDHENMFWYRQDPGLGLRLIYFSYDVKMKEKGDIPEGYSVSREKKERFSLILESASTNQTSMYLCASSLLGGPNEKLFFGSGTQLSVL.

The chain is built from TRBV19 and TRBJ1-1; TRBD1 agrees at 8 bases. Germline V CDR1 and CDR2: LNHDA, SQIVND (reference sequence). CDR3 size: 14 residues. The junction had 4 bases not matched to a gene; V was cut back by 4 bases and J by 3 bases. CDR3 sequence reads: CASSRTGFDTEAFF. The CDR3 bases are TGTGCCAGTAGTAGGACAGGGTTTGACACTGAAGCTTTCTTT.

The chain links TRBV4-1 to TRBJ1-1, with D hard to call. Germline CDR1 MGHRA, CDR2 YSYEKL. Deletions cut 0 bases from V and 7 bases from J, with 12 bases between. There are 14 residues in the CDR3. This chain's CDR3 is CASSQDRVRGEAFF. DNA of the CDR3: TGCGCCAGCAGCCAAGATCGGGTGCGGGGTGAAGCTTTCTTT.

The V call is TRBV28, the J call TRBJ2-2; 10 bases fit TRBD2. Losses at the gene ends were 11 bases for V and 4 bases for J; bases not matched to a gene: 4. The CDR3 extends over 13 amino acids. Germline values: CDR1 MDHEN, CDR2 SYDVKM. CDR3 sequence reads: CAGRLAGTGELFF. The CDR3 region has the DNA TGTGCCGGGAGACTAGCGGGCACCGGGGAGCTGTTTTTT.

The V gene is TRBV12-3 or TRBV12-4, the J gene TRBJ1-5; no firm D call. Trimming took off 3 bases at V and 6 bases at J, with 6 bases between the two ends. The CDR3 is made up of 12 amino acids. DNA of the CDR3: TGTGCCAGCAGTTTCCGCAGTCAGCCCCAGCATTTT. It yields the protein CASSFRSQPQHF.

V is TRBV5-4 and J is TRBJ2-1, with 7 bases that match TRBD1. V was clipped by 4 bases and J by 3 bases; unmatched bases: 4. This CDR3 contains 14 residues. Germline V lookup: CDR1 SGHNT, CDR2 YYREEE (reference sequence). The CDR3 reads CASSHGTVYNEQFF. As DNA, the CDR3 is TGTGCCAGCAGCCACGGGACAGTCTACAATGAGCAGTTCTTC.

This chain connects TRBV27 to TRBJ1-1; tentatively, D is TRBD1 (5 bases). CDR3 size: 13 residues. Germline V lookup: CDR1 MNHEY, CDR2 SMNVEV (reference sequence). V lost 7 bases and J lost 6, with 15 bases in between. DNA of the CDR3: TGTGCCAGCAAGGTCAGGCGGGGGGCTGAAGCTTTCTTT. Residues: CASKVRRGAEAFF.

This sequence joins TRBV7-2 and TRBJ2-6; D unresolved. Germline V gives CDR1 SGHTA, CDR2 FQGNSA. This CDR3 is built from 17 residues. Trimming stripped 2 bases from V and 0 bases from J, with 11 bases between. The CDR3 reads CASSLFNLGSGANVLTF. Here the CDR3 DNA reads TGTGCCAGCAGCTTATTTAACCTAGGCTCTGGGGCCAACGTCCTGACTTTC.

The rearrangement joins TRBV5-1 to TRBJ2-1; 9 bases are shared with TRBD2. The CDR3 extends over 14 amino acids. J lost 4 bases, V lost 6 bases, and 5 bases had no gene match. The germline V gene has CDR1 SGHRS and CDR2 YFSETQ. The CDR3 coding sequence is TGCGCCAGCAAACCGGGACTAGCTTACAATGAGCAGTTCTTC. It encodes CASKPGLAYNEQFF.

The rearrangement joins TRBV5-6 to TRBJ1-2; TRBD1 might be the D (6 bases). The CDR3 has 14 residues. V lost 1 base to trimming and J lost 4 bases, with 11 bases between them. Germline CDR1 is SGHDT and CDR2 is YYEEEE. CDR3 residues: CASSLWDIAYGYTF. CDR3 nucleotide sequence: TGTGCCAGCAGCTTGTGGGACATCGCCTATGGCTACACCTTC.

The rearrangement uses TRBV2 and TRBJ1-2; D gene ambiguous. Germline CDR1 SNHLY, CDR2 FYNNEI. The V end was cut by 4 bases, the J end by 7 bases, with 16 bases between. This CDR3 comprises 14 residues. The chain's CDR3 is CASSGTTHVGGYTF. The CDR3 nucleotides are TGTGCCAGCAGTGGAACGACTCACGTCGGTGGCTACACCTTC.

CDR3 DNA sequence: TGTGCCAGCAGCGGTTTAGCGGGAGGGGAGGAAGAGACCCAGTACTTC. This gives the protein CASSGLAGGEEETQYF. This chain links TRBV7-6 with TRBJ2-5; TRBD2 matches at 11 bases. CDR3 size: 16 residues. After removal of 5 bases from V and 3 bases from J, the junction contained 8 bases not matched to a gene. Germline loops: CDR1 SGHVS, CDR2 FNYEAQ.

This rearrangement joins TRBV5-1 to TRBJ1-2; D unresolved. The CDR3 has 15 residues. In germline, CDR1 is SGHRS, CDR2 YFSETQ. V was trimmed by 4 bases and J by 7 bases, leaving 20 bases between them. The CDR3 nucleotides are TGCGCCAGCAGCAGCTCAGCCTCGGCGGGTGCTGGCTACACCTTC. It translates to CASSSSASAGAGYTF.

This chain connects TRBV28 to TRBJ1-5; possible D gene TRBD1, 5 bases. The germline V gene has CDR1 MDHEN and CDR2 SYDVKM. The CDR3 covers 15 residues. The germline V and J ends were trimmed by 4 bases and 9 bases, with 19 bases remaining between them. CDR3 DNA: TGTGCCAGCAGTTCCTTGGGACTTCTTCGCGGGCCCCAGCATTTT. This encodes CASSSLGLLRGPQHF.